This is a list of T cell receptor beta chains from one sample in a study of PD-L1 blockade in urothelial cancer. Profiling relied on immunoSEQ multiplex PCR, and the TCRdb table lists in-frame clones only, not all of them. This table has about 48,000 clones, approximately 83% appearing once. This sample comprised PBMCs, obtained around atezolizumab (anti-PD-L1) treatment. Source of these receptors: a man aged 60 to 69 with urothelial cancer. CDR3s include the opening cysteine and the closing phenylalanine or tryptophan. The order of the fields is clone size, J gene, V gene, D gene, CDR3 protein, CDR3 DNA. The D gene is left open where the match is weak. Clone size is shown for a subset of rows, as once, few, many or a class of expanded clone.

. TRBJ2-7 TRBV9 TRBD2 CASSVAPLAYEQYF TGTGCCAGCAGCGTAGCCCCACTAGCGTACGAGCAGTACTTC
. TRBJ1-6 TRBV27 TRBD1 CASSMNRGPIDNSPLHF TGTGCCAGCAGTATGAACAGGGGGCCCATCGACAATTCACCCCTCCACTTT
. TRBJ2-3 TRBV4-3 TRBD2 CASSLKAGGPDTQYF TGCGCCAGCAGCCTGAAAGCGGGGGGGCCTGATACGCAGTATTTT
. TRBJ2-5 TRBV7-9 TRBD1 CASSLGTGVETQYF TGTGCCAGCAGCTTAGGTACAGGGGTAGAGACCCAGTACTTC
. TRBJ1-2 TRBV5-1 . CASSIDSRYGYTF TGCGCCAGCAGCATCGACAGCCGATATGGCTACACCTTC
. TRBJ1-1 TRBV7-2 . CASSLDSTEAFF TGTGCCAGCAGCTTAGACTCCACTGAAGCTTTCTTT
. TRBJ2-1 TRBV7-2 . CASSLARVEQFF TGTGCCAGCAGCTTAGCCCGGGTTGAGCAGTTCTTC
few TRBJ1-5 TRBV2 . CASTAGYGSDQPQHF TGTGCCAGCACCGCAGGGTACGGTTCGGATCAGCCCCAGCATTTT
. TRBJ1-2 TRBV30 . CAWSVSNYGYTF TGTGCCTGGAGTGTCTCGAACTATGGCTACACCTTC
. TRBJ2-3 TRBV5-1 . CASSLEGGEPDTQYF TGCGCCAGCAGCTTGGAGGGGGGGGAGCCAGATACGCAGTATTTT
. TRBJ2-3 TRBV29-1 . CSVAGRVTDTQYF TGCAGCGTTGCAGGCAGGGTAACAGATACGCAGTATTTT
. TRBJ2-4 TRBV19 TRBD2 CASSIFSGVKNIQYF TGTGCCAGTAGTATTTTTAGCGGGGTCAAAAACATTCAGTACTTC
. TRBJ1-2 TRBV7-8 . CASSLGGVANYGYTF TGTGCCAGCAGCTTAGGCGGAGTTGCAAACTATGGCTACACCTTC
few TRBJ1-6 TRBV21-1 . CASSKGSEDSPLHF TGTGCCAGCAGCAAAGGGAGTGAGGATTCACCCCTCCACTTT
once TRBJ2-3 TRBV2 . CASLWGGAATQYF TGTGCCAGCCTTTGGGGGGGGGCGGCTACGCAGTATTTT
once TRBJ1-5 TRBV9 TRBD1 CASSEKRGGHNQPQHF TGTGCCAGCAGCGAGAAAAGAGGGGGCCACAATCAGCCCCAGCATTTT
. TRBJ1-2 TRBV5-5 . CASSLSRTGPGGYTF TGTGCCAGCAGCTTGAGTCGTACAGGGCCGGGCGGCTACACCTTC
. TRBJ2-5 TRBV20-1 . CSARAEETQYF TGCAGTGCTAGAGCCGAAGAGACCCAGTACTTC
. TRBJ1-1 TRBV19 TRBD1 CASSSRTGGNMNTEAFF TGTGCCAGTAGCAGCCGGACAGGGGGCAATATGAACACTGAAGCTTTCTTT
. TRBJ2-7 TRBV15 . CATSSPQNSPYEQYF TGTGCCACCAGCAGTCCCCAAAACAGCCCGTACGAGCAGTACTTC
. TRBJ1-1 TRBV18 TRBD1 CASSRTTGEVTEAFF TGTGCCAGCTCACGGACGACAGGGGAGGTCACTGAAGCTTTCTTT
. TRBJ2-1 TRBV28 . CASTEGGGRDDEQFF TGTGCCAGCACCGAAGGGGGGGGAAGAGATGATGAGCAGTTCTTC
. TRBJ2-7 TRBV28 . CASRAGGGLYEQYF TGTGCCAGCAGGGCTGGAGGGGGCCTTTACGAGCAGTACTTC
. TRBJ1-1 TRBV7-9 . CASSLAYGGAEAFF TGTGCCAGCAGCTTAGCTTATGGCGGGGCCGAAGCTTTCTTT
few TRBJ1-6 TRBV14 . CASSQDNNFWGRVPSPLHF TGTGCCAGCAGCCAAGATAACAATTTTTGGGGCAGGGTGCCTTCACCCCTCCACTTT
. TRBJ2-2 TRBV7-2 TRBD2 CASSPRGANTGELFF TGTGCCAGCAGCCCCCGGGGGGCGAACACCGGGGAGCTGTTTTTT
. TRBJ2-3 TRBV6-5 . CASKKMRGTDTQYF TGTGCCAGCAAAAAGATGCGGGGAACAGATACGCAGTATTTT
. TRBJ2-2 TRBV7-6 TRBD2 CASSWSASGVTGELFF TGTGCCAGCAGCTGGTCGGCTAGCGGGGTAACCGGGGAGCTGTTTTTT
. TRBJ1-4 TRBV5-4 TRBD1 CASSPGGGVEKLFF TGTGCCAGCAGCCCAGGAGGGGGCGTTGAAAAACTGTTTTTT
. TRBJ2-5 TRBV19 TRBD2 CASSRNPGGEETQYF TGTGCCAGTAGTCGAAACCCCGGGGGGGAAGAGACCCAGTACTTC
. TRBJ1-5 TRBV7-2 . CASSLWRGQPQHF TGTGCCAGCAGCTTATGGCGCGGTCAGCCCCAGCATTTT
. TRBJ1-2 TRBV18 . CASSPTELYGYTF TGTGCCAGCTCACCGACAGAGCTCTATGGCTACACCTTC
once TRBJ1-4 TRBV15 . CATSTGGRGYDDEKLFF TGTGCCACCAGCACCGGAGGGAGGGGGTATGATGATGAAAAACTGTTTTTT
. TRBJ2-3 TRBV27 TRBD1 CASSRRQGSQYF TGTGCCAGCAGTCGCCGACAGGGTTCGCAGTATTTT
. TRBJ2-7 TRBV19 . CASSRAAESYEQYF TGTGCCAGTAGTCGCGCGGCGGAATCCTACGAGCAGTACTTC
. TRBJ1-1 TRBV11-3 . CASSLGVGRNTEAFF TGTGCCAGCAGCTTAGGTGTAGGGAGAAACACTGAAGCTTTCTTT